The present T cell receptor (beta chain) was sequenced within a study of T cells in Graves' hyperthyroidism and ophthalmopathy. Study results and caveats: Most thyroid-expanded clonotypes above 0.001 were also found in blood. Ophthalmopathy and stable hyperthyroidism were separated by a 13 V-J model.

Germline CDR1 is LNHDA and CDR2 is SQIVND (reference sequence). The V end lost 10 bases, the J end lost 7 bases, and 15 bases lay between the germline ends. There are 12 residues in the CDR3. What was amplified from RNA transcripts were TCR beta CDR3 regions. During a first-round RT-PCR of the TCR CDR3, the HTBI primer set was used. TCRdb itself ran the multiplex PCR reads through MiXCR, one entry per CDR3 protein. This sample carries 700,000 to 950,000 distinct CDR3 sequences, about a third of them seen once, and the ten largest clones take less than 40%. On this clonotype itself: Its matching antigen is unknown.

Pregnant or lactating patients were excluded, as were those with uncontrolled infection or other autoimmune disease. The receptor comes from a middle-aged woman with Graves' hyperthyroidism. Sequences were obtained from blood. This rearrangement joins TRBV19 to TRBJ2-3; either TRBD1 or TRBD2 may fit D (6 bases each). Here the CDR3 DNA reads TGTGCCACCACTAGCACAGGGTATACGCAGTATTTT. Its protein is CATTSTGYTQYF.